The 7 T cell receptor beta chains presented below share a single source sample, sequenced in a study of blood T cell repertoires in COVID-19. TCRdb's copy holds only in-frame clones and misses some; the assay was immunoSEQ multiplex PCR. The sample lists roughly 400,000 clones; roughly 87% were seen once. The specimen sequenced was PBMCs or T cells enriched from blood (not recorded which). These TCRs come from a woman between 40 and 50 years old with acute COVID-19.

This chain links TRBV10-3 with TRBJ1-4; weak D call: TRBD1 (6 bases). V was clipped by 10 bases and J by 0 bases, with 15 bases between them. The CDR3 is 15 residues long. Germline-derived CDR1 and CDR2 are ENHRY and SYGVKD. This chain's CDR3 is CATGTSQATNEKLFF. CDR3 bases: TGTGCCACCGGGACATCCCAGGCAACTAATGAAAAACTGTTTTTT.

The genes are TRBV10-3 and TRBJ1-2; tentative D call: TRBD1 (6 bases). Trimming removed 4 bases at V and 6 bases at J, with 12 bases between. The CDR3 runs 13 residues. Germline V CDR1 and CDR2: ENHRY, SYGVKD. The CDR3 coding sequence is TGTGCCATCAGTGGACAGGCTTTGGATGGCTACACCTTC. Translation gives CAISGQALDGYTF.

This chain joins TRBV6-5 and TRBJ1-5, with D possibly being TRBD1 (5 bases). Deletions cut 5 bases from V and 5 bases from J, with 7 bases between. Germline CDR1 and CDR2: MNHEY and SVGAGI. The CDR3 length is 12 residues. CDR3 DNA: TGTGCCAGCAGTCCAGGGCATCAGCCCCAGCATTTT. As protein: CASSPGHQPQHF.

This clone was counted at least ten times. V is TRBV12-3 or TRBV12-4 and J is TRBJ2-7; D is uncertain. The CDR3 spans 13 residues. Trimming took 2 bases from V and 6 from J, leaving 11 bases between them. As DNA, the CDR3 is TGTGCCAGCAGTTTATCCCACTTCGGCGAGCAGTACTTC. This codes for CASSLSHFGEQYF.

The rearrangement uses TRBV7-9 and TRBJ1-2; the D is unclear. There are 14 residues in the CDR3. The V gene lost 0 bases and the J gene lost 3 bases, with 8 bases spanning the gap. Germline V gene data show CDR1 as SEHNR and CDR2 as FQNEAQ (reference sequence). The CDR3 is CASSLAYGDYGYTF. The CDR3 nucleotides read TGTGCCAGCAGCTTAGCGTACGGAGACTATGGCTACACCTTC. The whole variable domain, filled in from reference TRBV7-9 and TRBJ1-2, reads DTGVSQNPRHKITKRGQNVTFRCDPISEHNRLYWYRQTLGQGPEFLTYFQNEAQLEKSRLLSDRFSAERPKGSFSTLEIQRTEQGDSAMYLCASSLAYGDYGYTFGSGTRLTVV.

The chain recombines TRBV11-3 with TRBJ2-2, with a possible D match to TRBD2 (7 bases). V gave up 11 bases and J gave up 6 bases, with 19 bases separating them. The CDR3 covers 14 residues. Germline V gene lookup returns CDR1 SGHNT and CDR2 YENEEA. This CDR3 reads CASRGGGPPGELFF. In DNA, the CDR3 is TGTGCCTCTCGTGGGGGGGGCCCCCCCGGGGAGCTGTTTTTT.

This clone has more than one count but fewer than ten. The J gene is TRBJ2-1, the V gene TRBV7-9; 8 nucleotides line up with TRBD1. V was pared by 3 bases and J by 7 bases, with 8 bases of the junction left unmatched. Germline lookup yields CDR1 SEHNR and CDR2 FQNEAQ (reference sequence). The CDR3 is made up of 15 amino acids. The CDR3, as DNA: TGTGCCAGCAGCTTTCCCCGACAGGGGCGAAATGAGCAGTTCTTC. Residues: CASSFPRQGRNEQFF.